The 2 T cell receptor beta chains below all came from one sample that was sequenced in a study of blood T cell repertoires in COVID-19. Assay: immunoSEQ multiplex PCR; the TCRdb copy retains only in-frame clones and omits some. This table has about 210,000 clones, 70% to 85% appearing once. The material sequenced was peripheral blood. These receptor sequences come from a middle-aged man who had recovered from COVID-19.

The gene calls are TRBV3-1 (or the pseudogene TRBV3-2) and TRBJ2-2; perhaps TRBD2 as D (6 bases). Germline V gives CDR1 LGHDT, CDR2 YNNKEL (reference sequence). Between the trimmed V and J ends, which lost 1 base and 4 bases, there was a span of 10 bases. The CDR3 is made up of 15 amino acids. The CDR3 reads CASSQGAGLTGELFF. DNA for the CDR3: TGTGCCAGCAGCCAAGGTGCGGGGCTCACCGGGGAGCTGTTTTTT.

J is TRBJ2-3 and V is TRBV7-2, with unresolved D. The CDR3 covers 14 residues. Per the germline V gene, CDR1 is SGHTA and CDR2 is FQGNSA. Trimming removed 5 bases from V and 0 bases from J, with 9 bases in between. The CDR3 loop reads CASSPLPSTDTQYF. CDR3 sequence (DNA): TGTGCCAGCAGCCCTCTTCCTAGCACAGATACGCAGTATTTT.